These 15 T cell receptor beta chains were all obtained from the same sample, sequenced in a study of radiotherapy plus CTLA-4 blockade in lung cancer. Measured with immunoSEQ multiplex PCR; TCRdb has only the in-frame clones, and not every one. The sample gives tens of thousands of clones, roughly 78% of which show up once; roughly a tenth is in the top ten. This material consisted of peripheral blood, taken from a patient treated with radiotherapy plus ipilimumab. The receptor set was obtained from a human donor with non-small cell lung cancer who had a complete response to radiotherapy plus ipilimumab.

J is TRBJ1-2 and V is TRBV25-1; 9 positions agree with TRBD1. Trimming removed 3 bases from V and 1 base from J; junction bases left unmatched: 3. Germline V CDR1 and CDR2: MGHDK, SYGVNS. The CDR3 totals 15 residues. CDR3 sequence: CASSEWTGVNYGYTF. The CDR3 nucleotides are TGTGCCAGCAGTGAGTGGACAGGGGTTAACTATGGCTACACCTTC.

The chain has TRBV7-6 and TRBJ2-2, with TRBD2 matching over 9 bases. In germline, CDR1 is SGHVS, CDR2 FNYEAQ. This CDR3 spans 16 amino acids. Trimming removed 4 bases from V and 8 bases from J; junction bases left unmatched: 11. The CDR3: CASSSVRASGTGELFF. CDR3 sequence (DNA): TGTGCCAGCAGCTCGGTCCGGGCTAGCGGGACTGGGGAGCTGTTTTTT.

The genes are TRBV19 and TRBJ2-1; D is undetermined. Germline assignment: CDR1 LNHDA and CDR2 SQIVND (reference sequence). The V end was cut by 3 bases, the J end by 0 bases, with 9 bases between. The CDR3 is made up of 15 amino acids. The CDR3 sequence: CASSIDWGSYNEQFF. CDR3 bases: TGTGCCAGTAGTATTGATTGGGGCTCCTACAATGAGCAGTTCTTC. Full variable domain (rest looked up from reference TRBV19 and TRBJ2-1): DGGITQSPKYLFRKEGQNVTLSCEQNLNHDAMYWYRQDPGQGLRLIYYSQIVNDFQKGDIAEGYSVSREKKESFPLTVTSAQKNPTAFYLCASSIDWGSYNEQFFGPGTRLTVL.

The chain couples TRBV15 to TRBJ1-5; TRBD1 aligns across 7 bases. Germline V gene data show CDR1 as LNHNV and CDR2 as YYDKDF (reference sequence). CDR3 length: 13 residues. The J segment lost 4 bases and the V segment lost 8 bases, leaving 5 bases of the junction unmatched. DNA of the CDR3: TGTGCCACCCGGGACAGTCCTAATCAGCCCCAGCATTTT. Its protein product is CATRDSPNQPQHF. The full variable domain, its missing parts supplied by reference TRBV15 and TRBJ1-5, is DAMVIQNPRYQVTQFGKPVTLSCSQTLNHNVMYWYQQKSSQAPKLLFHYYDKDFNNEADTPDNFQSRRPNTSFCFLDIRSPGLGDTAMYLCATRDSPNQPQHFGDGTRLSIL.

The chain uses TRBV5-4 and TRBJ2-2, with TRBD1 matching over 8 bases. The trim removed 5 bases at V and 1 base at J, leaving 7 bases unmatched. CDR1 is SGHNT, CDR2 YYREEE, per germline (reference sequence). This CDR3 region has 16 residues. This chain's CDR3 is CASRPSGGQNTGELFF. The CDR3 bases are TGTGCCAGCAGGCCCTCAGGGGGCCAGAACACCGGGGAGCTGTTTTTT.

The chain employs TRBV18 and TRBJ2-5, with a possible D match to TRBD1 (6 bases). V lost 3 bases and J lost 4, with 9 bases in between. This CDR3 contains 13 residues. CDR1 is KGHSH and CDR2 is LQKENI in the germline V gene. The CDR3 DNA follows: TGTGCCAGCTCACCTCGCAGGGGAGAGACCCAGTACTTC. Protein product: CASSPRRGETQYF.

Only a few counts were recorded for this clone. The chain joins TRBV10-2 to TRBJ2-2; weak D call: TRBD1 (5 bases). Trimming shortened V by 6 bases and J by 6 bases, and 14 bases separated the two germline ends. The length of the CDR3 is 14 residues. Germline CDR1 is WSHSY and CDR2 is SAAADI. The CDR3 coding sequence is TGCGCCAGCAGCGAGACAGATTCCCCCGGGGAGCTGTTTTTT. Translating gives CASSETDSPGELFF.

The genes are TRBV4-1 and TRBJ2-7; TRBD1 or TRBD2 may be the D gene (5 bases each). Germline V gives CDR1 MGHRA, CDR2 YSYEKL. CDR3 size: 15 residues. The V end lost 2 bases, the J end lost 7 bases, and 18 bases lay between the germline ends. CDR3: CASSQLGTGRREQYF. Written as DNA, the CDR3 is TGCGCCAGCAGCCAACTTGGGACGGGACGGAGAGAGCAGTACTTC.

Note on this clone: Distinct nucleotide sequences in the sample also encode this CDR3. The gene calls are TRBV9 and TRBJ2-2; D not resolved. CDR1 and CDR2 from the germline V gene are SGDLS and YYNGEE. V lost 1 base to trimming and J lost 5 bases, with 9 bases between them. The CDR3 runs to 14 residues. For the CDR3, the DNA is TGTGCCAGCAGCGTACGGACCGAAACCGGGGAGCTGTTTTTT. Translated: CASSVRTETGELFF. The whole variable domain, filled in from reference TRBV9 and TRBJ2-2, reads DSGVTQTPKHLITATGQRVTLRCSPRSGDLSVYWYQQSLDQGLQFLIQYYNGEERAKGNILERFSAQQFPDLHSELNLSSLELGDSALYFCASSVRTETGELFFGEGSRLTVL.

CDR3 DNA sequence: TGTGCCACCGGACAGCCCAGCTCTGGAAACACCATATATTTT. This translates into CATGQPSSGNTIYF. The rearrangement links TRBV15 to TRBJ1-3; a weak D match, TRBD1 (6 bases). The CDR3 is 14 amino acids. V lost 8 bases, J lost 0 bases, and 11 bases lay in between. The germline gives CDR1 LNHNV, CDR2 YYDKDF (reference sequence).

The chain uses TRBV30 and TRBJ1-1; D might be TRBD1 (5 bases). Trimming shortened V by 8 bases and J by 4 bases, and 14 bases separated the two germline ends. CDR3 length equals 12 residues. Germline V gene sequence: CDR1 GTSNPN, CDR2 SVGIG (reference sequence). CDR3 in DNA: TGTGCCCGGTGGAGGGGAGGCACTGAAGCTTTCTTT. Translation: CARWRGGTEAFF.

The table lists this clone with a few counts. The chain carries TRBV5-1 and TRBJ2-3; no firm D call. The CDR3 spans 14 residues. CDR1 is SGHRS and CDR2 is YFSETQ in the germline V gene. V was pared by 2 bases and J by 2 bases, with 9 bases between. The CDR3 bases are TGCGCCAGCAGCTTAGGAAAGGCCACAGATACGCAGTATTTT. Translating gives CASSLGKATDTQYF.

The chain uses TRBV5-5 and TRBJ2-5; D remains ambiguous. The CDR3 totals 13 residues. With 4 bases removed from V and 2 bases from J, the gap between germline ends came to 9 bases. CDR1 SGHKS and CDR2 YYEKEE come from the germline V gene (reference sequence). Here the CDR3 reads CASSASSQETQYF. The DNA of the CDR3 is TGTGCCAGCAGCGCCTCCTCTCAAGAGACCCAGTACTTC.

The chain uses TRBV29-1 and TRBJ1-2; 8 bases line up with TRBD1. The CDR3 loop spans 13 amino acids. Per germline, CDR1 SQVTM and CDR2 ANQGSEA. With V trimmed by 4 bases and J by 8 bases, 9 bases remained unmatched. Written as DNA, the CDR3 is TGCAGCGTTGCGATGGGACAGGCTGGAGGCTACACCTTC. Protein: CSVAMGQAGGYTF.

The table lists this clone with a count of one. The chain couples TRBV7-9 to TRBJ2-5; either TRBD1 or TRBD2 may supply D (5 bases each). The germline V gene encodes CDR1 SEHNR and CDR2 FQNEAQ (reference sequence). There are 14 residues in the CDR3. The V and J ends lost 1 base and 5 bases respectively, with 11 bases between them. The CDR3 nucleotides are TGTGCCAGCAGCTTAGGAGGGACCCCGGAGACCCAGTACTTC. This translates into CASSLGGTPETQYF.